This T cell receptor beta chain was observed in a study of Ad26.COV2.S vaccination and SARS-CoV-2 variants. Study-level background: Donor got 5x10^10 or 1x10^11 viral particles of Ad26.COV2.S.

Some clones are missing from TCRdb's copy, which holds only in-frame ones; the method was immunoSEQ multiplex PCR. The sample has 350,000 to 450,000 clones; about 91% are singletons. Germline V gene sequence: CDR1 SGHAT, CDR2 FQNNGV. The length of the CDR3 is 15 residues. V was cut by 3 bases and J by 0 bases, with 12 bases left in between. Treatment reported: 15 to 20 received Ad26.COV2.S at low or high dose, single or two shots; roughly five received placebo; per-sample allocation not given. Material that was analyzed had been drawn on day 63 after the first vaccine or placebo injection. The donor's status was that of an adult aged 18-55 years in Boston. Immunization relied on an Ad26 vector, which expressed Wuhan-strain SARS-CoV-2 spike.

The source was peripheral blood, collected in a trial of Ad26.COV2.S vaccine versus placebo. This chain connects TRBV11-2 to TRBJ2-7; a possible D gene is TRBD2 (5 bases). The source of this sequence is a person between 18 and 60 years old who received the Ad26.COV2.S COVID-19 vaccine or a placebo. CDR3 region: CASSFDRTFSYEQYF. The CDR3 region has the DNA TGTGCCAGCAGCTTCGATAGGACTTTCTCCTACGAGCAGTACTTC.